This is a list of T cell receptor beta chains from one sample in a study of T-cell reconstitution after alpha-beta-depleted transplantation in children. TCRdb recomputed calls from the PCR reads with MiXCR, one row per CDR3 protein. The sample comprises more than 250,000 distinct CDR3 sequences, 9.9% of which are singletons, and 10% rests with the top ten. The specimen comprised PBMCs from the stem cell graft donor, sampled from the stem cell graft. These receptors were taken from a human donor who donated a stem cell graft to a child with SCID. CDR3s include the opening cysteine and the closing phenylalanine or tryptophan. The D gene is left open where the match is weak. The listing skips clone size in some rows; elsewhere it reads once, few, many or a size class.

TRBJ2-5 TRBV10-3 few TRBD1 14 TGTGCCATCAGTGACCAGGGGGCTTCAGAGACCCAGTACTTC CAISDQGASETQYF
TRBJ2-5 TRBV7-9 NA NA 13 TGTGCCAGCAGCTTTGGGTATCTGGAGACCCAGTACTTC CASSFGYLETQYF
TRBJ1-2 TRBV18 few NA 15 TGTGCCAGCTCACCTCAGACAGCGAACATCTATGGCTACACCTTC CASSPQTANIYGYTF
TRBJ2-5 TRBV3-1 few TRBD1 14 TGTGCCAGCAGCCCCGGGACAGGGGGAGAGACCCAGTACTTC CASSPGTGGETQYF
TRBJ1-1 TRBV10-1 many NA 13 TGCGCCAGCAGTGCAGGATTGAACACTGAAGCTTTCTTT CASSAGLNTEAFF
TRBJ2-3 TRBV20-1 NA NA 15 TGCAGTGCTAGAGAACCGGGACCTAGCACAGATACGCAGTATTTT CSAREPGPSTDTQYF
TRBJ2-3 TRBV7-9 NA NA 15 TGTGCCAGCGGGCCCAGAGGGGCTCCCACAGATACGCAGTATTTT CASGPRGAPTDTQYF
TRBJ2-5 TRBV7-7 NA NA 12 TGTGCTAGCAGCTCGGACTCAGCGACCCAGTACTTC CASSSDSATQYF
TRBJ2-1 TRBV4-2 NA NA 15 TGTGCCAGCAGCTCAAGTACAGGTATCTACAATGAGCAGTTCTTC CASSSSTGIYNEQFF
TRBJ2-3 TRBV10-3 many NA 15 TGTGCCATCAGTGGGAAGGGGGGAGAGACAGATACGCAGTATTTT CAISGKGGETDTQYF
TRBJ2-6 TRBV4-1 NA TRBD1 19 TGCGCCAGCAGCCAAGCAGCCGGGACAGCCCTCTCTGGGGCCAACGTCCTGACTTTC CASSQAAGTALSGANVLTF
TRBJ1-1 TRBV11-1 few NA 16 TGTGCCAGCAGCTTATTTTTGGGCAGCGTGAACACTGAAGCTTTCTTT CASSLFLGSVNTEAFF
TRBJ2-5 TRBV12-3/TRBV12-4 once NA 13 TGTGCCAGCAGTTTCGAGGACGAAGAGACCCAGTACTTC CASSFEDEETQYF
TRBJ2-2 TRBV29-1 many NA 14 TGCAGCGTTGCCCCAGGGGCGCGCGGCGGGGAGCTGTTTTTT CSVAPGARGGELFF
TRBJ2-7 TRBV12-3/TRBV12-4 NA TRBD1 13 TGTGCCAGCAGGCAGGACAGGCACAACGAGCAGTACTTC CASRQDRHNEQYF
TRBJ2-1 TRBV7-9 NA NA 17 TGTGCCAGCAGCTTAGAGGCGGGACAGAGCTCCTACAATGAGCAGTTCTTC CASSLEAGQSSYNEQFF
TRBJ2-7 TRBV10-3 NA TRBD1 16 TGTGCCATCAGTGAGAACAGGGGGGTAAGCTCCTACGAGCAGTACTTC CAISENRGVSSYEQYF